A selection of T cell receptor beta chains follows, all from one sample in a study of blood T cells in healthy people across ages. TCRdb itself ran the 5' RACE reads through MiXCR, one entry per CDR3 protein. The repertoire includes 1.5 million to 2 million distinct CDR3 sequences, under 30% of them detected once, and about 7.7% sits in the top ten. Input material: blood. All receptors derive from a woman in her 30s in good health. CDR3s include the opening cysteine and the closing phenylalanine or tryptophan. The D gene is left open where the match is weak. Clone size, where shown, is once, few, many, or a class for clones that have expanded.

J	V	size	D	CDR3	DNA
TRBJ2-1	TRBV7-2	NA	TRBD2	CASSSGTSGRAWHEQFF	TGTGCCAGCAGCTCCGGGACTAGCGGGAGGGCCTGGCATGAGCAGTTCTTC
TRBJ2-2	TRBV7-9	few	NA	CASSWGSATNTGELFF	TGTGCCAGCAGCTGGGGGAGCGCCACTAACACCGGGGAGCTGTTTTTT
TRBJ1-2	TRBV7-6	NA	NA	CASSLLLPRNGYTF	TGTGCCAGCAGCTTACTATTACCAAGGAATGGCTACACCTTC
TRBJ2-1	TRBV12-3/TRBV12-4	many	NA	CASSFRSPRGGNEQFF	TGTGCCAGCAGTTTTCGGAGCCCTAGGGGGGGCAATGAGCAGTTCTTC
TRBJ1-4	TRBV20-1	few	TRBD1	CSASRTGGANEKLFF	TGCAGTGCTTCGAGGACAGGAGGAGCTAATGAAAAACTGTTTTTT
TRBJ2-7	TRBV3-1	few	NA	CASSSPIGRLTYEQYF	TGTGCCAGCAGCTCCCCCATTGGCCGGTTAACCTACGAGCAGTACTTC
TRBJ2-4	TRBV18	NA	TRBD2	CASSPSTGTRNQYF	TGTGCCAGCTCACCTTCCACCGGGACTAGGAATCAGTACTTC
TRBJ2-7	TRBV12-3/TRBV12-4	NA	NA	CASSLSDKTRQYF	TGTGCCAGCAGTTTATCGGACAAGACAAGGCAGTACTTC
TRBJ2-1	TRBV20-1	NA	NA	CSAGETGTFGETQFF	TGCAGTGCTGGGGAGACGGGGACATTCGGAGAGACCCAGTTCTTC
TRBJ1-4	TRBV6-1	NA	NA	CASSEVPGPNEKLFF	TGTGCCAGCAGTGAAGTGCCCGGACCAAATGAAAAACTGTTTTTT
TRBJ2-5	TRBV27	NA	TRBD1	CASSTRLGQEQETQYF	TGTGCCAGCAGTACGCGGCTGGGACAGGAACAAGAGACCCAGTACTTC
TRBJ1-3	TRBV5-1	NA	NA	CASSKGVFGNTIYF	TGCGCCAGCTCTAAAGGGGTCTTTGGAAACACCATATATTTT
TRBJ1-1	TRBV27	NA	NA	CATRRGRQTYTEAFF	TGTGCAACCAGGAGGGGTAGGCAGACCTACACTGAAGCTTTCTTT
TRBJ2-1	TRBV12-3/TRBV12-4	NA	NA	CASSFRRQLNNEQFF	TGTGCCAGCAGTTTCCGGCGACAGCTAAACAATGAGCAGTTCTTC
TRBJ2-7	TRBV7-6	many	TRBD1	CASSPQTGNEQYF	TGTGCCAGCAGCCCCCAGACAGGGAACGAGCAGTACTTC
TRBJ1-5	TRBV5-1	NA	NA	CASSLDPGGGNQPQHF	TGCGCCAGCAGCTTGGATCCCGGGGGCGGCAATCAGCCCCAGCATTTT
TRBJ2-1	TRBV4-1	few	TRBD2	CASSQDNLSGEGFF	TGCGCCAGCAGCCAAGATAATTTGAGCGGGGAGGGGTTCTTC
TRBJ2-1	TRBV5-1	few	TRBD2	CASSLSASGRAGYNEQFF	TGCGCCAGCAGCTTGTCGGCTAGCGGGAGGGCCGGTTACAATGAGCAGTTCTTC
TRBJ2-3	TRBV6-2/TRBV6-3	NA	NA	CASSYGSSRTDTQYF	TGTGCCAGCAGTTACGGGAGTAGTAGGACAGATACGCAGTATTTT
TRBJ2-5	TRBV5-1	few	NA	CAGTPMQGARETQYF	TGCGCCGGCACCCCGATGCAGGGAGCGAGAGAGACCCAGTACTTC
TRBJ2-3	TRBV6-4	few	NA	CASSGPGLRDTQYF	TGTGCCAGCAGTGGCCCGGGCCTCCGTGATACGCAGTATTTT
TRBJ1-1	TRBV4-3	few	NA	CASSQADGRSEAFF	TGCGCCAGCAGCCAAGCCGACGGACGGAGTGAAGCTTTCTTT
TRBJ2-3	TRBV15	many	NA	CASGAWGDTQYF	TGTGCCTCAGGGGCTTGGGGGGATACGCAGTATTTT
TRBJ2-4	TRBV7-3	NA	NA	CASSFRRGDIQYF	TGTGCCAGCAGCTTCAGGAGGGGAGACATTCAGTACTTC
TRBJ2-3	TRBV6-6	few	TRBD2	CASTSLAGGTDTQYF	TGTGCCAGCACTTCACTAGCGGGAGGTACAGATACGCAGTATTTT
TRBJ2-7	TRBV19	NA	NA	CASSKGTPRSYEQYF	TGTGCCAGTAGTAAAGGGACACCGAGATCCTACGAGCAGTACTTC
TRBJ1-5	TRBV6-5	NA	NA	CASSLGRRPNQPQHF	TGTGCCAGCAGTTTGGGCAGACGGCCCAATCAGCCCCAGCATTTT
TRBJ1-4	TRBV5-1	NA	NA	CASSLGGNEGEKLFF	TGCGCCAGCAGCTTAGGAGGGAATGAGGGAGAAAAACTGTTTTTT
TRBJ2-1	TRBV29-1	many	NA	CSPIPMGSNEQFF	TGCAGCCCGATCCCGATGGGATCCAATGAGCAGTTCTTC
TRBJ2-1	TRBV12-3/TRBV12-4	many	TRBD2	CASSLLAAYNEQFF	TGTGCCAGCAGTTTACTAGCGGCCTACAATGAGCAGTTCTTC
TRBJ2-7	TRBV7-2	many	NA	CASLPRASSYEQYF	TGTGCCAGCCTCCCCCGGGCGAGCTCCTACGAGCAGTACTTC
TRBJ2-7	TRBV12-3/TRBV12-4	few	TRBD2	CASSPDPPGRDEQYF	TGTGCCAGCAGCCCTGACCCCCCCGGGAGGGACGAGCAGTACTTC
TRBJ1-4	TRBV6-6	NA	NA	CASIANRAFNEKLFF	TGTGCCAGCATCGCGAACAGGGCGTTTAATGAAAAACTGTTTTTT
TRBJ2-1	TRBV4-1	many	TRBD2	CASSQRLAGYNEQFF	TGCGCCAGCAGCCAACGACTAGCGGGGTACAATGAGCAGTTCTTC
TRBJ2-7	TRBV3-1	NA	TRBD1	CASSQDDRGYEQYF	TGTGCCAGCAGCCAGGACGACAGGGGGTACGAGCAGTACTTC
TRBJ1-2	TRBV6-5	NA	NA	CASSYSSYANYGYTF	TGTGCCAGCAGTTACTCCTCGTACGCTAACTATGGCTACACCTTC
TRBJ2-1	TRBV5-1	NA	TRBD1	CASSLGSDRAYNEQFF	TGCGCCAGCAGCTTGGGCTCGGACAGGGCCTACAATGAGCAGTTCTTC
TRBJ2-1	TRBV19	NA	TRBD2	CASSTPGTNNEQFF	TGTGCCAGTAGCACTCCCGGGACTAACAATGAGCAGTTCTTC
TRBJ2-7	TRBV6-2/TRBV6-3	few	TRBD2	CASSVRGGLDEQYF	TGTGCCAGCAGCGTACGGGGGGGCCTCGACGAGCAGTACTTC
TRBJ1-1	TRBV29-1	few	NA	CSASAGEVGAFF	TGCAGCGCTTCCGCAGGGGAGGTCGGAGCTTTCTTT
TRBJ2-1	TRBV3-1	many	NA	CASSPTGNEQFF	TGCGCCAGCAGCCCCACAGGCAATGAGCAGTTCTTC
TRBJ2-1	TRBV7-2	few	NA	CASSSRGVNEQFF	TGTGCCAGCAGCTCCCGAGGGGTCAATGAGCAGTTCTTC
TRBJ2-3	TRBV12-3/TRBV12-4	NA	TRBD1	CASSSGTGAKRGPTDTQYF	TGTGCCAGCAGTTCCGGGACAGGGGCGAAGCGGGGACCCACAGATACGCAGTATTTT
TRBJ2-3	TRBV28	NA	TRBD2	CASSLPGTTPFTDTQYF	TGTGCCAGCAGCCTCCCCGGGACTACCCCTTTCACAGATACGCAGTATTTT
TRBJ2-7	TRBV20-1	NA	TRBD2	CSAWTSGGDRQYF	TGCAGTGCTTGGACTAGCGGGGGGGACCGACAGTACTTC
TRBJ1-4	TRBV6-5	NA	TRBD1	CASSSRPGQGAEKLFF	TGTGCCAGTTCTTCCCGACCGGGACAGGGGGCCGAAAAACTGTTTTTT
TRBJ2-1	TRBV14	few	NA	CASSQARYEQFF	TGTGCCAGCAGCCAAGCCAGGTATGAGCAGTTCTTC
TRBJ2-5	TRBV20-1	few	TRBD2	CSARWTSGIPEAQYF	TGCAGTGCCAGATGGACTAGCGGGATTCCAGAGGCCCAGTACTTC
TRBJ1-1	TRBV6-5	NA	TRBD1	CASNRDRGTNTEAFF	TGTGCCAGCAACCGGGACAGGGGCACTAACACTGAAGCTTTCTTT
TRBJ2-5	TRBV15	few	NA	CATSRSFREYQETQYF	TGTGCCACCAGCAGATCCTTCAGGGAGTACCAAGAGACCCAGTACTTC
TRBJ1-2	TRBV2	few	NA	CASSEGEGVGNYGYTF	TGTGCCAGCAGTGAAGGGGAGGGGGTAGGAAACTATGGCTACACCTTC
TRBJ2-2	TRBV7-9	NA	TRBD1	CARTGVDTGELFF	TGTGCCAGAACAGGGGTGGACACCGGGGAGCTGTTTTTT
TRBJ2-3	TRBV6-2/TRBV6-3	NA	NA	CASRQSHQVDTQYF	TGTGCCAGCAGACAATCTCATCAAGTAGATACGCAGTATTTT
TRBJ1-2	TRBV7-3	NA	TRBD1	CAGSQGGRGYTF	TGTGCCGGCAGCCAGGGGGGGCGCGGCTACACCTTC
TRBJ1-5	TRBV24-1	NA	NA	CATSDARGGNQPQHF	TGTGCCACCAGTGATGCTAGGGGTGGCAATCAGCCCCAGCATTTT
TRBJ1-4	TRBV6-5	NA	TRBD1	CASMTVAGTAKLFF	TGTGCCAGCATGACAGTAGCAGGGACAGCAAAACTGTTTTTT
TRBJ2-1	TRBV7-3	few	TRBD2	CASSFRTSGGYNEQFF	TGTGCCAGCAGCTTTCGGACTAGCGGGGGGTACAATGAGCAGTTCTTC